Below, 27 T cell receptor beta chains from the same sample are listed, as sequenced in a study of OX40 agonist ivuxolimab in advanced cancers. Method: immunoSEQ multiplex PCR; TCRdb's copy keeps in-frame clones and lacks some. The sample yields 65,000 or so clones, roughly 80% seen once. The sequences come from CD4+ or CD8+ T cells sorted from blood, collected in a trial of the OX40 agonist ivuxolimab. The source is an adult with an advanced solid tumor such as melanoma, head and neck, liver or kidney cancer.

This clone was detected only a few times. This CDR3 is also generated by other DNA sequences in the sample. The chain carries TRBV6-5 and TRBJ1-2; 9 bases line up with TRBD1. The junction had 4 bases not matched to a gene; V was cut back by 6 bases and J by 2 bases. There are 14 residues in the CDR3. Germline loops: CDR1 MNHEY, CDR2 SVGAGI. CDR3 nucleotides: TGTGCCAGCAGGAGGGACAGGGCAAACTATGGCTACACCTTC. Translated: CASRRDRANYGYTF.

The chain combines TRBV5-6 with TRBJ2-5, with 12 bases matching TRBD2. J lost 3 bases, V lost 2 bases, and 11 bases had no gene match. In germline, CDR1 is SGHDT, CDR2 YYEEEE. The CDR3 extends over 18 amino acids. The CDR3 nucleotides are TGTGCCAGCAGCTTAGTTGGATCCCGGACTAGCGGGAAAGAGACCCAGTACTTC. It yields the protein CASSLVGSRTSGKETQYF.

V usage is TRBV27 and J usage is TRBJ1-2; the D is unclear. Per the germline V gene, CDR1 is MNHEY and CDR2 is SMNVEV (reference sequence). Trimming took 8 bases from V and 4 from J, leaving 20 bases between them. The CDR3 contains 15 residues. The CDR3 is CASGDPVDPTYGYTF. CDR3 DNA: TGTGCCAGCGGCGACCCCGTTGACCCTACCTATGGCTACACCTTC.

The chain is built from TRBV18 and TRBJ1-4, with TRBD1 as a possible D gene (5 bases). Germline CDR1 and CDR2: KGHSH and LQKENI. Trimming removed 6 bases from V and 7 bases from J, with 12 bases in between. The CDR3 spans 13 residues. Here the CDR3 DNA reads TGTGCCAGCTCCATGACAGAACTTGAAAAACTGTTTTTT. Translated: CASSMTELEKLFF.

V is TRBV7-2 and J is TRBJ2-2, with D unclear. V was trimmed by 2 bases and J by 1 base, leaving 5 bases between them. CDR1 SGHTA and CDR2 FQGNSA come from the germline V gene. CDR3 length equals 14 residues. The CDR3 DNA is TGTGCCAGCAGCTTACTGAAGAACACCGGGGAGCTGTTTTTT. Its translation is CASSLLKNTGELFF.

V is TRBV7-2 and J is TRBJ1-2; D is perhaps TRBD1 (5 bases). Germline V gene lookup returns CDR1 SGHTA and CDR2 FQGNSA. With 3 bases removed from V and 2 bases from J, the gap between germline ends came to 16 bases. This CDR3 has 16 amino acids. CDR3 in DNA: TGTGCCAGCAGCTTTAATAACAGGCGCTTCAACTATGGCTACACCTTC. This codes for CASSFNNRRFNYGYTF.

The rearrangement links TRBV15 to TRBJ1-1; D remains ambiguous. CDR3 length equals 13 residues. V was trimmed by 0 bases and J by 7 bases, leaving 9 bases between them. The germline V gene encodes CDR1 LNHNV and CDR2 YYDKDF (reference sequence). The CDR3 bases are TGTGCCACCAGCAGAGATAGCGTAGGTGAAGCTTTCTTT. Amino acid sequence: CATSRDSVGEAFF.

V gene TRBV19 combines with J gene TRBJ1-1; D remains ambiguous. Germline V gives CDR1 LNHDA, CDR2 SQIVND (reference sequence). V was pared by 7 bases and J by 8 bases, with 17 bases between. The CDR3 loop spans 13 amino acids. The CDR3 coding sequence is TGTGCCAGTAATGGTGTGGGCGTCGGCGAAGCTTTCTTT. Its protein product is CASNGVGVGEAFF.

This chain uses TRBV19 with TRBJ1-1; D uncertain. In germline, CDR1 is LNHDA, CDR2 SQIVND (reference sequence). This CDR3 comprises 14 residues. V lost 3 bases and J lost 1, with 9 bases in between. The CDR3 nucleotides are TGTGCCAGTAGTATCCCCTTCAAGAACACTGAAGCTTTCTTT. Protein: CASSIPFKNTEAFF.

The table lists this clone with a count of one. The V gene is TRBV7-6, the J gene TRBJ2-1; D unclear. V shed 5 bases and J shed 2 bases, with 7 bases lying between them. CDR3 length: 13 residues. The germline gives CDR1 SGHVS, CDR2 FNYEAQ. As DNA, the CDR3 is TGTGCCAGCAGCCCGATCCCCTACAATGAGCAGTTCTTC. This sequence encodes CASSPIPYNEQFF.

The chain has TRBV27 and TRBJ2-3, with TRBD1 as a possible D gene (5 bases). Trimming pared 3 bases from V and 2 bases from J, leaving 15 bases between. CDR3 length equals 16 residues. The germline V gene encodes CDR1 MNHEY and CDR2 SMNVEV (reference sequence). Here the CDR3 DNA reads TGTGCCAGCAGTTTCCAGGGAATGGGGTTCACAGATACGCAGTATTTT. It specifies CASSFQGMGFTDTQYF.

This chain joins TRBV7-2 and TRBJ1-3, with D possibly matching TRBD1 (6 bases). Germline V gene sequence: CDR1 SGHTA, CDR2 FQGNSA. The CDR3 has 14 amino acids. The V end was cut by 2 bases, the J end by 1 base, with 6 bases between. In nucleotides, the CDR3 is TGTGCCAGCAGCTTAACAGGGTCTGGAAACACCATATATTTT. Its translation is CASSLTGSGNTIYF.

This chain uses TRBV18 with TRBJ1-3; no clear D gene. CDR1 and CDR2 from the germline V gene are KGHSH and LQKENI. This CDR3 comprises 14 residues. Trimming cost V 3 bases and J 2 bases, with 8 bases left between them. In DNA, the CDR3 is TGTGCCAGCTCACCCGCAGGTACTGGAAACACCATATATTTT. This codes for CASSPAGTGNTIYF.

The chain links TRBV23-1 to TRBJ2-3; the D gene could be TRBD1 or TRBD2 (5 bases each). TRBV23-1 is annotated as an ORF whose role is uncertain. The CDR3 length is 12 residues. Trimming pared 4 bases from V and 11 bases from J, leaving 13 bases between. CDR3 nucleotide sequence: TGCGCCAGCAGTCGGGGCACCCGGGGGCAGTATTTT. It specifies CASSRGTRGQYF.

This sequence joins TRBV5-4 and TRBJ2-7; 9 bases fit TRBD2. After removal of 6 bases from V and 2 bases from J, the junction contained 6 bases not matched to a gene. CDR1 SGHNT and CDR2 YYREEE come from the germline V gene (reference sequence). The CDR3 runs 14 residues. The DNA of the CDR3 is TGTGCCAGCAATAGCGGGAGCCCCCCCTACGAGCAGTACTTC. Translated: CASNSGSPPYEQYF.

The chain combines TRBV13 with TRBJ1-2; TRBD1 matches at 7 bases. The CDR3 runs to 14 residues. Germline V gives CDR1 PRHDT, CDR2 FYEKMQ (reference sequence). The trim removed 5 bases at V and 5 bases at J, leaving 8 bases unmatched. The CDR3 here is CASSREGGRYGYTF. CDR3 nucleotide sequence: TGTGCCAGCAGCAGAGAAGGGGGCCGGTATGGCTACACCTTC.

This clone was seen once. The chain carries TRBV10-3 and TRBJ2-5; a possible D gene is TRBD1 (6 bases). The CDR3 totals 13 residues. The V end lost 7 bases, the J end lost 4 bases, and 13 bases lay between the germline ends. Germline loops: CDR1 ENHRY, CDR2 SYGVKD. This chain's CDR3 is CAIIISGVETQYF. For the CDR3, the DNA is TGTGCCATCATCATTTCAGGGGTAGAGACCCAGTACTTC.

This chain links TRBV7-9 with TRBJ2-7, with 11 bases aligning to TRBD1. J lost 4 bases, V lost 4 bases, and 3 bases had no gene match. CDR1 is SEHNR and CDR2 is FQNEAQ in the germline V gene (reference sequence). The CDR3 extends over 14 amino acids. This CDR3 is CASSSDRGLYEQYF. Here the CDR3 DNA reads TGTGCCAGCAGCTCGGACAGGGGGCTGTACGAGCAGTACTTC.

This chain connects TRBV29-1 to TRBJ2-2, with D unclear. Germline V gene lookup returns CDR1 SQVTM and CDR2 ANQGSEA. Trimming took off 2 bases at V and 7 bases at J, with 5 bases between the two ends. The CDR3 has 11 amino acids. CDR3 in DNA: TGCAGCGTTGAAAGTCACGGGGAGCTGTTTTTT. Protein product: CSVESHGELFF.

The chain has TRBV30 and TRBJ2-7, with D perhaps assigned TRBD1 or TRBD2 (6 bases each). In germline, CDR1 is GTSNPN, CDR2 SVGIG (reference sequence). The V gene lost 4 bases and the J gene lost 4 bases, with 11 bases spanning the gap. The CDR3 totals 12 residues. CDR3 in DNA: TGTGCCTGGAACCGGGGGCCTTACGAGCAGTACTTC. Its protein is CAWNRGPYEQYF.

V and J are TRBV4-3 and TRBJ1-1, with 8 bases identical to TRBD1. The germline gives CDR1 LGHNA, CDR2 YSLEER. This CDR3 is built from 15 residues. Trimming at V came to 0 bases and at J to 9 bases, leaving 9 bases not matched to a gene. Written as DNA, the CDR3 is TGCGCCAGCAGCCAAGATGGGACAGGCGGCTTACAAGCTTTCTTT. Its protein is CASSQDGTGGLQAFF.

The chain uses TRBV15 and TRBJ1-1, with 10 bases identical to TRBD1. CDR1 is LNHNV and CDR2 is YYDKDF in the germline V gene (reference sequence). This CDR3 region has 15 residues. V shed 3 bases and J 4 bases; nucleotides not matched to a gene: 5. The CDR3 DNA is TGTGCCACCAGCAGGGGACAGGGGTTTGGCACTGAAGCTTTCTTT. Its protein is CATSRGQGFGTEAFF.

This clone was counted a few times. The chain links TRBV5-4 to TRBJ1-6, with D unresolved. The CDR3 runs 17 residues. CDR1 and CDR2 from the germline V gene are SGHNT and YYREEE (reference sequence). The germline V and J ends were trimmed by 0 bases and 0 bases, with 10 bases remaining between them. The CDR3 DNA follows: TGTGCCAGCAGCTTGGGAGGACGGAGCTCCTATAATTCACCCCTCCACTTT. Translated: CASSLGGRSSYNSPLHF. The whole variable domain, remainder taken from reference TRBV5-4 and TRBJ1-6, is ETGVTQSPTHLIKTRGQQVTLRCSSQSGHNTVSWYQQALGQGPQFIFQYYREEENGRGNFPPRFSGLQFPNYSSELNVNALELDDSALYLCASSLGGRSSYNSPLHFGNGTRLTVT.

The gene calls are TRBV25-1 and TRBJ1-1; weak D call: TRBD1 (5 bases). This CDR3 is built from 13 residues. The germline gives CDR1 MGHDK, CDR2 SYGVNS. The V end was cut by 2 bases, the J end by 12 bases, with 16 bases between. CDR3 in DNA: TGTGCCAGCAGTGAAATGGGTTCGGGGGAATCTTTCTTT. Its translation is CASSEMGSGESFF.

This rearrangement joins TRBV27 to TRBJ1-2, with D hard to call. The germline V gene encodes CDR1 MNHEY and CDR2 SMNVEV (reference sequence). The CDR3 is made up of 9 amino acids. Deletions cut 10 bases from V and 3 bases from J, with 3 bases between. CDR3 sequence (DNA): TGTGCCAACTACTATGGCTACACCTTC. Translation: CANYYGYTF.

This chain connects TRBV27 to TRBJ1-1, with D possibly being TRBD1 (5 bases). Germline CDR1 MNHEY, CDR2 SMNVEV (reference sequence). CDR3 length equals 16 residues. Between the trimmed V and J ends, which lost 7 bases and 4 bases, there was a span of 22 bases. CDR3 residues: CASTKVGTSWATEAFF. The CDR3 coding sequence is TGTGCCAGCACCAAAGTGGGGACTTCGTGGGCCACTGAAGCTTTCTTT.

Here the CDR3 DNA reads TGTGCCAGCAGCGTAGGAGTGACGACCGGGGAGCTGTTTTTT. As protein: CASSVGVTTGELFF. This rearrangement joins TRBV9 to TRBJ2-2; unclear D gene. V was cut by 0 bases and J by 5 bases, with 8 bases left in between. This CDR3 contains 14 residues. Looked up from germline, CDR1 is SGDLS and CDR2 is YYNGEE.